The 19 T cell receptor beta chains below come from one sample, sequenced in a study of T-cell memory formation after mild COVID-19. TCRdb re-called the 5' RACE reads with MiXCR, one entry per CDR3 protein. The table records about 57,000 distinct CDR3 sequences, 12% of them present only once. Sequencing was carried out using PBMCs or a T cell subset sorted from them (not recorded which). The receptors here all came from a man aged 18-30 years who had mild COVID-19 (a few samples of this study predate the infection). Cell type and time point are not known.

V gene TRBV7-9 combines with J gene TRBJ1-1, with a possible D match to TRBD1 (5 bases). V lost 1 base and J 4 bases, leaving 10 bases between the germline ends. The CDR3 is 14 residues long. Looked up from germline, CDR1 is SEHNR and CDR2 is FQNEAQ (reference sequence). The CDR3: CASSLGGSGTEAFF. In DNA form, the CDR3 reads TGTGCCAGCAGCTTAGGGGGGTCGGGCACTGAAGCTTTCTTT.

This clonotype was found many times. This chain links TRBV9 with TRBJ1-2, with TRBD1 as a possible D gene (6 bases). Trimming cost V 3 bases and J 2 bases, with 14 bases left between them. CDR3 length equals 15 residues. The germline V gene encodes CDR1 SGDLS and CDR2 YYNGEE. The CDR3 bases are TGTGCCAGCAGCGCCGACACAGGGCCCAACTATGGCTACACCTTC. Translating gives CASSADTGPNYGYTF.

This clonotype was recorded a few times. The chain links TRBV12-3 or TRBV12-4 to TRBJ1-2; D gene ambiguous. The V end was cut by 5 bases, the J end by 7 bases, with 11 bases between. This CDR3 contains 12 residues. The CDR3 region is CASSPYSGGYTF. The CDR3 DNA follows: TGTGCCAGCAGTCCTTACAGCGGTGGCTACACCTTC.

The chain links TRBV6-4 to TRBJ2-1; the D call may be TRBD1 or TRBD2 (6 bases each). Trimming stripped 0 bases from V and 0 bases from J, with 12 bases between. The V gene's germline CDR1 is MRHNA and CDR2 SNTAGT. The CDR3 length is 17 residues. The CDR3 sequence is CASSDSHEGGSYNEQFF. Written as DNA, the CDR3 is TGTGCCAGCAGTGACTCGCACGAGGGGGGCTCCTACAATGAGCAGTTCTTC.

This clonotype was seen repeatedly, ten times or more. This chain joins TRBV11-2 and TRBJ2-7; 9 bases are a match to TRBD1. CDR1 and CDR2 (germline): SGHAT, FQNNGV. CDR3 length equals 15 residues. The ends lost 0 bases at V and 6 bases at J; junction bases unmatched: 6. Here the CDR3 DNA reads TGTGCCAGCAGCTTAGAACAGGGGGCGATTATCGAGCAGTACTTC. This encodes CASSLEQGAIIEQYF.

This clonotype was seen repeatedly, ten times or more. J is TRBJ2-7 and V is TRBV5-1, with unresolved D. The V end lost 0 bases, the J end lost 1 base, and 5 bases lay between the germline ends. This CDR3 has 13 amino acids. Germline V gene data show CDR1 as SGHRS and CDR2 as YFSETQ. CDR3 amino acids: CASSLERSYEQYF. CDR3 coding DNA: TGCGCCAGCAGCTTGGAACGTTCCTACGAGCAGTACTTC.

The J gene is TRBJ2-1, the V gene TRBV24-1; D perhaps matches TRBD2 (6 bases). This CDR3 has 14 residues. In germline, CDR1 is KGHDR, CDR2 SFDVKD. Between the trimmed V and J ends, which lost 4 bases and 2 bases, there was a span of 8 bases. The CDR3 DNA sequence: TGTGCCACCAGTGAGCGGGGAGCCTACAATGAGCAGTTCTTC. It yields the protein CATSERGAYNEQFF.

V usage is TRBV7-2 and J usage is TRBJ1-4; 9 bases match TRBD1. V lost 2 bases and J lost 5; bases outside the gene matches: 6. This CDR3 is built from 16 residues. Per germline, CDR1 SGHTA and CDR2 FQGNSA. The CDR3 coding sequence is TGTGCCAGCAGCTTAAGATACAGGGGGCTAAATGAAAAACTGTTTTTT. Protein: CASSLRYRGLNEKLFF.

Relative to its sample, this clonotype is medium-sized. V gene TRBV4-3 combines with J gene TRBJ2-6, with D uncertain. The germline V gene has CDR1 LGHNA and CDR2 YSLEER. The CDR3 is made up of 17 amino acids. Trimming left V 1 base short and J 0 bases short, with 10 bases between. The CDR3 DNA sequence: TGCGCCAGCAGCCAAGGGTCCAGCCCCTCTGGGGCCAACGTCCTGACTTTC. It encodes CASSQGSSPSGANVLTF.

This clonotype showed up many times. The V and J genes are TRBV7-8 and TRBJ2-5; 15 bases are a match to TRBD2. The CDR3 is made up of 16 amino acids. V was clipped by 5 bases and J by 7 bases; unmatched bases: 8. Germline V gene data show CDR1 as SGHVS and CDR2 as FQNEAQ. CDR3 amino acids: CASSQGLAGGLGTQYF. CDR3 in DNA: TGTGCCAGCAGCCAAGGACTAGCGGGGGGGCTGGGGACCCAGTACTTC.

This clonotype was detected only a few times. This sequence joins TRBV7-6 and TRBJ2-1; no definite D call. From germline, CDR1 is SGHVS and CDR2 FNYEAQ. The V end lost 1 base, the J end lost 0 bases, and 10 bases lay between the germline ends. The length of the CDR3 is 16 residues. The CDR3 DNA is TGTGCCAGCAGCTTAGACCGCCCGAGCTCCTACAATGAGCAGTTCTTC. Translated, it gives CASSLDRPSSYNEQFF.

The rearrangement uses TRBV7-3 and TRBJ2-3; 9 positions agree with TRBD2. Germline V gene lookup returns CDR1 SGHTA and CDR2 FQGTGA. CDR3 length: 15 amino acids. The V segment lost 5 bases and the J segment 2 bases; nucleotides outside the gene matches: 5. CDR3 sequence reads: CASSVAGAITDTQYF. CDR3 bases: TGTGCCAGCAGCGTAGCGGGGGCGATCACAGATACGCAGTATTTT.

Ten or more counts support this clonotype. The chain carries TRBV5-8 and TRBJ2-7; a weak D match, TRBD2 (5 bases). V was cut by 4 bases and J by 2 bases, with 10 bases left in between. Germline V CDR1 and CDR2: SGHTS, YDEGEE. CDR3 length: 13 residues. The CDR3 coding sequence is TGTGCCAGCAGCCCCCCCGGGGCCTACGAGCAGTACTTC. This gives the protein CASSPPGAYEQYF.

This clonotype was counted between two and nine times. This chain connects TRBV4-2 to TRBJ1-5; D gene uncertain. The CDR3 extends over 15 amino acids. V shed 1 base and J shed 2 bases, with 9 bases lying between them. The germline V gene has CDR1 LGHNA and CDR2 YNFKEQ. CDR3 DNA: TGTGCCAGCAGCCAAGTTGAGTCAGGCAATCAGCCCCAGCATTTT. It codes for CASSQVESGNQPQHF.

This clonotype has more than one count but fewer than ten. The chain couples TRBV18 to TRBJ2-1; 9 bases fit TRBD2. Germline CDR1 reads KGHSH; CDR2 reads LQKENI. Unmatched junction bases numbered 1, after V lost 0 bases and J lost 4 bases. The CDR3 consists of 15 residues. The CDR3 bases are TGTGCCAGCTCACCACCGGCGGGGGGGTACAATGAGCAGTTCTTC. Residues: CASSPPAGGYNEQFF.

The chain is built from TRBV7-9 and TRBJ1-3; perhaps TRBD1 as D (5 bases). The CDR3 has 16 amino acids. Between the trimmed V and J ends, which lost 2 bases and 5 bases, there was a span of 16 bases. Germline assignment: CDR1 SEHNR and CDR2 FQNEAQ (reference sequence). The CDR3 protein is CASSLQTAGTRNTIYF. CDR3 in DNA: TGTGCCAGCAGCTTACAAACCGCCGGGACCCGAAACACCATATATTTT.

This clonotype was detected ten times or more. J is TRBJ2-5 and V is TRBV3-1; the match to TRBD2 covers 7 bases. The CDR3 is 14 residues long. Germline lookup yields CDR1 LGHDT and CDR2 YNNKEL (reference sequence). J was trimmed by 5 bases and V by 0 bases; bases with no gene match: 3. The CDR3 protein is CASSQDFGRETQYF. The CDR3 DNA sequence: TGTGCCAGCAGCCAAGATTTCGGGAGGGAGACCCAGTACTTC.

This clonotype was seen ten or more times. V is TRBV6-5 and J is TRBJ2-3; D ambiguous. From germline, CDR1 is MNHEY and CDR2 SVGAGI. V lost 6 bases and J 2 bases, leaving 12 bases between the germline ends. The CDR3 length is 14 residues. In nucleotides, the CDR3 is TGTGCCAGCAGCTTCAGGCTCTCCACAGATACGCAGTATTTT. It yields the protein CASSFRLSTDTQYF.

This chain connects TRBV6-2 or TRBV6-3 to TRBJ2-2; TRBD2 agrees at 8 bases. The germline CDR1 and CDR2 sequences are MNHEY and SVGEGT. Trimming cost V 6 bases and J 5 bases; bases outside gene matches: 8. The CDR3 is 15 amino acids. The CDR3 sequence is CASRSWRGETGELFF. CDR3 nucleotides: TGTGCCAGCAGGAGTTGGCGGGGGGAGACCGGGGAGCTGTTTTTT.